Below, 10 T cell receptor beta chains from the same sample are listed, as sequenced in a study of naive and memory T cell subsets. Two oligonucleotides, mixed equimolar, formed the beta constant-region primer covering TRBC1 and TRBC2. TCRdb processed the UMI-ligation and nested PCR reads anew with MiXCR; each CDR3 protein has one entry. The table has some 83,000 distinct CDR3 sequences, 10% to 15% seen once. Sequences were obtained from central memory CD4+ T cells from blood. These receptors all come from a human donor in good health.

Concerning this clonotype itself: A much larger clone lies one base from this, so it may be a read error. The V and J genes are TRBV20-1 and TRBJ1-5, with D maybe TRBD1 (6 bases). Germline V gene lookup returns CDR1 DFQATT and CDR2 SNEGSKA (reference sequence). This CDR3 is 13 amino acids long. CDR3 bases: TGCAGTGCTCAACAGGGTTCGGGTCAGCCCCAGAATTTT. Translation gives CSAQQGSGQPQNF.

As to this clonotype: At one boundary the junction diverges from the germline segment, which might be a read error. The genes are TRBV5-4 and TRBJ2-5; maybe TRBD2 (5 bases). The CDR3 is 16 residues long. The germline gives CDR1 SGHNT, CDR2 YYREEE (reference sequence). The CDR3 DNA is TGTGCCAGCAACCTGGGCCCAGCGGCGAATCAAGAGGCCCAGTACTTC. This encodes CASNLGPAANQEAQYF.

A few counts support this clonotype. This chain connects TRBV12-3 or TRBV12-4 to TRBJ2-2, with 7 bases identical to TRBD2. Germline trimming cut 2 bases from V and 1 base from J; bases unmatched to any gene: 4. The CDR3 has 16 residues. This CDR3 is CASSLNLAGNTGELFF. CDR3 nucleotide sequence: TGTGCCAGCAGTTTAAATTTAGCGGGGAACACCGGGGAGCTGTTTTTT.

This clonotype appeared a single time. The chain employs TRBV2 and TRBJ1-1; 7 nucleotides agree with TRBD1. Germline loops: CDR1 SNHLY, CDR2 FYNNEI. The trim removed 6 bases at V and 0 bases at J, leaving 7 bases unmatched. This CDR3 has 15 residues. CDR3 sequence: CASRPGQEMNTEAFF. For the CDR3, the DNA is TGTGCCAGCAGGCCTGGACAGGAGATGAACACTGAAGCTTTCTTT.

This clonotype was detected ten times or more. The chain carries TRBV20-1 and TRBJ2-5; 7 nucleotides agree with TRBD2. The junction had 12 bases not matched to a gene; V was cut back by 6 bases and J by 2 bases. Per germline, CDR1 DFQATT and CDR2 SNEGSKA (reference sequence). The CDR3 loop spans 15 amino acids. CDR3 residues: CSALNSLGGQETQYF. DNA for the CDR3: TGCAGTGCCTTAAATTCGTTGGGGGGGCAAGAGACCCAGTACTTC.

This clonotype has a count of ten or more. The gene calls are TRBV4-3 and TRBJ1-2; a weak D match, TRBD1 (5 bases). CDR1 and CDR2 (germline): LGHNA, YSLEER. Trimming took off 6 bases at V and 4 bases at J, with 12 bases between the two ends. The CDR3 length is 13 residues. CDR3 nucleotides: TGCGCCAGCAGTCCAGGGTACGGCTATGGCTACACCTTC. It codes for CASSPGYGYGYTF.

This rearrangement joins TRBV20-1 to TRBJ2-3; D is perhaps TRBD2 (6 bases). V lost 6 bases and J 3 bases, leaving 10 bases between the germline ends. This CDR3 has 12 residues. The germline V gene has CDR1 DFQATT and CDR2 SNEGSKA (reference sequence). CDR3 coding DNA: TGCAGTGCCCCGACTAGGACAGATACGCAGTATTTT. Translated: CSAPTRTDTQYF.

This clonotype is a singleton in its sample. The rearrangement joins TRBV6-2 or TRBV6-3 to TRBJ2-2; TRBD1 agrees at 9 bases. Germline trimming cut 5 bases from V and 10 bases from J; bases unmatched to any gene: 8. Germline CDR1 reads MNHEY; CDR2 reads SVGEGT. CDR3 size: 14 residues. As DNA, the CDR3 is TGTGCCAGCAGTAAAGGGACAGGGAATCTGGAGCTGTTTTTT. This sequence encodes CASSKGTGNLELFF.

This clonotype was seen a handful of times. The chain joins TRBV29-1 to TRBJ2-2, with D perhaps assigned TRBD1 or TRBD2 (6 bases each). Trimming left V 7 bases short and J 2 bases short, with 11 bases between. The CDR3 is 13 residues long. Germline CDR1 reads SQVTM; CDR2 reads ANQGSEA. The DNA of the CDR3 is TGCAGCGCTGGGGGGCACAACACCGGGGAGCTGTTTTTT. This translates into CSAGGHNTGELFF.

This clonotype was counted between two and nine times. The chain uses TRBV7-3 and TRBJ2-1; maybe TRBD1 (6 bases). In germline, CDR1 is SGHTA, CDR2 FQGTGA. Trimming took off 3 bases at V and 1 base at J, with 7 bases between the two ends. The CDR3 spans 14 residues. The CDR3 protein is CASSFQGSYNEQFF. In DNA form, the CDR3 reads TGTGCCAGCAGCTTTCAGGGGTCCTACAATGAGCAGTTCTTC. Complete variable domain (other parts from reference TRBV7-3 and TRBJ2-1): GAGVSQTPSNKVTEKGKYVELRCDPISGHTALYWYRQSLGQGPEFLIYFQGTGAADDSGLPNDRFFAVRPEGSVSTLKIQRTERGDSAVYLCASSFQGSYNEQFFGPGTRLTVL.